This TCR beta chain was found in a study of T cells in tumors after PD-1 blockade. Study-level background: No patient had prior checkpoint blockade, systemic immunosuppression, or radiotherapy within 4 weeks. Daily vismodegib 150 mg continued in a subset of anti-PD-1-treated patients.

Study-level results: Blood contained about 45% of the tumor's TCR clonotypes.

Only in-frame clones appear in the TCRdb table, and some are missing; sequencing was by immunoSEQ multiplex PCR. The sample holds about 59,000 clones, about 80% seen once. V was clipped by 4 bases and J by 7 bases, with 22 bases between them. There are 17 residues in the CDR3. The germline V gene has CDR1 PRHDT and CDR2 FYEKMQ (reference sequence). Input was about 550 ng to 6,500 ng of genomic DNA from tumor or blood. As for this clone: The target antigen is unknown.

The chain couples TRBV13 to TRBJ1-4; maybe TRBD1 (6 bases). The sequencing used PBMCs, collected before anti-PD-1 treatment. This receptor was taken from a human donor with basal cell carcinoma. The DNA of the CDR3 is TGTGCCAGCAGCTCCATTAGGGGGGGACGGACGGCTGAAAAACTGTTTTTT. It translates to CASSSIRGGRTAEKLFF.